This T cell receptor (beta chain) appears in the sequencing data of a study of cytomegalovirus exposure and HLA in healthy donors. Whole-study results and caveats: TCR association rates varied by HLA locus in a later analysis, with DRB1 highest and HLA-C lowest. Researchers reported that a few CMV-associated chains were confirmed in vitro as CMV antigen-specific. It was assumed in the presence/absence analyses that sequencing depth was roughly uniform across donors. Most TCR sequences proved rare, with some public TCRs found in many donors.

There are 15 residues in the CDR3. CDR1 is SGHNT, CDR2 YYREEE, per germline (reference sequence). V dropped 3 bases and J dropped 0; count of bases not matched to a gene: 6. As for this clone: Its target is unknown.

A multiplex PCR was run with 60 Vbeta primers and 13 Jbeta primers. Profiling relied on immunoSEQ multiplex PCR, and the TCRdb table lists in-frame clones only, not all of them. This table has around 150,000 clones, roughly 80% appearing once. The origin of this receptor is a man under 40 in good health and CMV-seropositive. The sample comprised PBMCs. The rearrangement uses TRBV5-4 and TRBJ2-7, with 7 bases identical to TRBD1. The CDR3: CASSSQGSPSYEQYF. The DNA of the CDR3 is TGTGCCAGCAGCTCACAGGGGTCCCCCTCCTACGAGCAGTACTTC. Using reference TRBV5-4 and TRBJ2-7 for the parts outside the CDR3, the full variable domain is ETGVTQSPTHLIKTRGQQVTLRCSSQSGHNTVSWYQQALGQGPQFIFQYYREEENGRGNFPPRFSGLQFPNYSSELNVNALELDDSALYLCASSSQGSPSYEQYFGPGTRLTVT.